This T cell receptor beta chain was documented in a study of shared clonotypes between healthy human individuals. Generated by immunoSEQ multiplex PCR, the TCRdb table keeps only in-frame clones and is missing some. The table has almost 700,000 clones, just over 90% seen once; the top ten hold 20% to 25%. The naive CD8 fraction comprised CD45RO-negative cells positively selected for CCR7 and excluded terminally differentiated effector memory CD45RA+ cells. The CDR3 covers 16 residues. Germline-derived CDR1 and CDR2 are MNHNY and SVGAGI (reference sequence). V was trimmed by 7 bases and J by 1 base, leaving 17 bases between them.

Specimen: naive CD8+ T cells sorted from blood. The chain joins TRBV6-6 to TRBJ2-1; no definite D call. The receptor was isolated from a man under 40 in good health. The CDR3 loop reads CASTEQTHLSYNEQFF. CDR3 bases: TGTGCCAGCACCGAACAGACCCATCTGTCCTACAATGAGCAGTTCTTC.